Following are 18 T cell receptor beta chains from one sample sequenced in a study of molecular identifiers for immune sequencing clone quantification. One entry per CDR3 protein, called by TCRdb with MiXCR from the PCR reads. This sample carries about half a million distinct CDR3 sequences, about a fifth of them seen once, and the ten largest clones take around 0.86%. Sequences were obtained from naive CD8+ T cells from blood, with Jurkat cell RNA spiked in. The sample's subset: FACS-sorted CD8+CD4-CCR7+CD45RA+ naive T cells. The receptors here all came from a human donor in good health. Some libraries in this study had Jurkat cell RNA spiked in.

About this clonotype: With a much larger clone just one base away, this may be a read error. The V gene is TRBV19, the J gene TRBJ1-5; perhaps TRBD1 as D (5 bases). There are 14 residues in the CDR3. CDR1 LNHDA and CDR2 SQIVND come from the germline V gene (reference sequence). The CDR3 is CASSIGAGNQPQRF. DNA for the CDR3: TGTGCCAGTAGTATAGGGGCAGGGAATCAGCCCCAGCGTTTT.

A word on this clonotype: This clone may be a read error of a much larger clone one base away. This chain uses TRBV30 with TRBJ2-2; TRBD2 aligns across 11 bases. J lost 7 bases, V lost 3 bases, and 13 bases had no gene match. Germline assignment: CDR1 GTSNPN and CDR2 SVGIG (reference sequence). This CDR3 region has 17 residues. The CDR3 DNA follows: TGTGCCTGGAGGCGGCTAGCGGGGGGTCCGGACGGCGGGGAGCTGTTTTTT. This codes for CAWRRLAGGPDGGELFF.

This clonotype occurred many times. This chain links TRBV3-1 with TRBJ2-3, with no clear D. Germline assignment: CDR1 LGHDT and CDR2 YNNKEL (reference sequence). The CDR3 extends over 16 amino acids. V gave up 0 bases and J gave up 4 bases, with 14 bases separating them. The CDR3: CASSQDSASVADTQYF. The CDR3 DNA is TGTGCCAGCAGCCAAGACTCTGCTTCTGTAGCAGATACGCAGTATTTT.

A note on this clonotype: This could be a read error, since a much larger clone is one nucleotide away. The conserved phenylalanine or tryptophan normally closing the CDR3 is absent here, so this likely arose from a read error. The chain carries TRBV27 and TRBJ1-5; D unresolved. Per germline, CDR1 MNHEY and CDR2 SMNVEV (reference sequence). CDR3 length: 13 residues. V was cut by 4 bases and J by 7 bases, with 11 bases left in between. This CDR3 reads CASSSISSQPQHL. In nucleotides, the CDR3 is TGTGCCAGCAGTTCGATTAGCAGCCAGCCCCAGCATCTT.

With respect to this clonotype: This may stem from a read error, because a much larger clone lies one nucleotide away. The chain has TRBV9 and TRBJ1-5, with 9 bases lining up with TRBD1. There are 15 residues in the CDR3. Germline V gives CDR1 SGDLS, CDR2 YYNGEE. V was pared by 3 bases and J by 0 bases, with 1 base of the junction left unmatched. The CDR3 reads CASSGDRDSNQPQHF. The CDR3, as DNA: TGTGCCAGCAGCGGGGACAGGGATAGCAATCAGCCCCAGCATTTT.

In this sample, this clonotype turned up a few times. Likely a read error: the CDR3 ends without its conserved phenylalanine or tryptophan. This sequence joins TRBV3-1 and TRBJ2-3, with D hard to call. This CDR3 has 12 amino acids. Per germline, CDR1 LGHDT and CDR2 YNNKEL (reference sequence). V lost 0 bases, J lost 7 bases, and 5 bases lay in between. The CDR3: CASSQDPHTQYL. Here the CDR3 DNA reads TGTGCCAGCAGCCAAGATCCCCATACGCAGTATTTA.

Notes on this clonotype: The junction does not match germline at one end; this may be a read error. The gene calls are TRBV7-6 and TRBJ2-3; D call uncertain. CDR3 length equals 17 residues. Germline CDR1 SGHVS, CDR2 FNYEAQ. In DNA form, the CDR3 reads TGTGCCAGCAGCCACCTGGTGGCCTCGGGCAGCACAGATACACAGTATTTT. Protein: CASSHLVASGSTDTQYF.

This clonotype showed up just a few times. This rearrangement joins TRBV7-9 to TRBJ2-7; D might be TRBD1 (6 bases). V lost 5 bases and J 4 bases, leaving 15 bases between the germline ends. CDR1 and CDR2 (germline): SEHNR, FQNEAQ (reference sequence). The CDR3 runs to 14 residues. The CDR3 here is CASSQTGWTYEQYF. Written as DNA, the CDR3 is TGTGCCAGCAGCCAGACAGGTTGGACTTACGAGCAGTACTTC.

At least ten counts were recorded for this clonotype. The chain carries TRBV7-2 and TRBJ1-1; D gene ambiguous. Deletions cut 1 base from V and 1 base from J, with 7 bases between. Germline values: CDR1 SGHTA, CDR2 FQGNSA. The CDR3 contains 14 residues. The CDR3 DNA reads TGTGCCAGCAGCTTAGTCAGATCGAACACTGAAGCTTTCTTT. This gives the protein CASSLVRSNTEAFF.

This clonotype came up a few times. The rearrangement uses TRBV28 and TRBJ2-1; D might be TRBD2 (6 bases). In germline, CDR1 is MDHEN, CDR2 SYDVKM. Trimming removed 5 bases at V and 6 bases at J, with 20 bases between. This CDR3 spans 16 amino acids. The CDR3 sequence is CASSDDGTLGSNEQFF. CDR3 DNA sequence: TGTGCCAGCAGTGACGACGGGACTCTGGGGTCCAATGAGCAGTTCTTC.

V gene TRBV12-3 or TRBV12-4 combines with J gene TRBJ2-3, with D perhaps matching TRBD2 (5 bases). This CDR3 spans 12 amino acids. Trimming cost V 4 bases and J 5 bases, with 7 bases left between them. This CDR3 is CASSSSGDTQYF. CDR3 nucleotides: TGTGCCAGCAGTTCCAGCGGAGATACGCAGTATTTT.

This sequence joins TRBV6-2 or TRBV6-3 and TRBJ2-3; TRBD2 matches at 11 bases. CDR1 and CDR2 from the germline V gene are MNHEY and SVGEGT. The CDR3 length is 15 residues. V shed 0 bases, J shed 6 bases, and the junction held 2 bases outside the gene matches. The CDR3 protein is CASSYSSSGGDTQYF. CDR3 sequence (DNA): TGTGCCAGCAGTTACTCCTCTAGCGGGGGGGATACGCAGTATTTT.

This clonotype came up many times. CDR3 nucleotide sequence: TGTGCCAGCAGTTACCCCCGGACAGGGGAAGGGGAGATTAGCAATCAGCCCCAGCATTTT. The encoded protein is CASSYPRTGEGEISNQPQHF. V usage is TRBV28 and J usage is TRBJ1-5; 9 nucleotides align to TRBD1. This CDR3 spans 20 amino acids. J lost 0 bases, V lost 4 bases, and 16 bases had no gene match. Per germline, CDR1 MDHEN and CDR2 SYDVKM.

A remark on this clonotype: A much larger clone is a single base away; this may be a read error. This chain connects TRBV4-1 to TRBJ1-4, with D possibly matching TRBD1 (6 bases). Germline loops: CDR1 MGHRA, CDR2 YSYEKL. Trimming cost V 1 base and J 5 bases, with 23 bases left between them. The CDR3 is made up of 19 amino acids. CDR3 DNA: TGCGCCAGCAGCCAAGTCGGAGTACCCCAACCGGGACACAATGAAAAACTGTTTTTT. This translates into CASSQVGVPQPGHNEKLFF.

This clonotype was counted between two and nine times. This chain uses TRBV10-3 with TRBJ2-1; D might be TRBD2 (6 bases). CDR1 ENHRY and CDR2 SYGVKD come from the germline V gene. The CDR3 consists of 15 residues. Trimming took off 3 bases at V and 3 bases at J, with 12 bases between the two ends. CDR3 nucleotide sequence: TGTGCCATCAGTGACGGCGGGAACAACTACAATGAGCAGTTCTTC. It codes for CAISDGGNNYNEQFF.

This clonotype was found many times. The V and J genes are TRBV28 and TRBJ1-1; the match to TRBD1 covers 7 bases. With 3 bases clipped from V and 10 bases from J, the junction kept 8 bases outside the gene matches. In germline, CDR1 is MDHEN, CDR2 SYDVKM. CDR3 length equals 13 residues. The DNA of the CDR3 is TGTGCCAGCAGTTTTCGAGGGGGCGCGCGAGCTTTCTTT. Its protein is CASSFRGGARAFF.

Turning to this clonotype: A much larger clone differs by one base, so this may be a read error. The chain couples TRBV6-1 to TRBJ2-7; D gene ambiguous. This CDR3 has 15 amino acids. CDR1 and CDR2 from the germline V gene are MNHNS and SASEGT. For the CDR3, the DNA is TGTGTCAGCAGTGAAACATTAAGACAAGCCTACGAGCAGTACTTC. Translating it yields CVSSETLRQAYEQYF.

Ten or more counts support this clonotype. The chain combines TRBV28 with TRBJ2-3; 8 nucleotides match TRBD1. The CDR3 sequence is 15 residues long. Per germline, CDR1 MDHEN and CDR2 SYDVKM. J gave up 3 bases and V 5 bases, and 7 bases lay outside the gene matches. The CDR3 region has the DNA TGTGCCAGCAGTCTTCAGGGGGCAATAACAGATACGCAGTATTTT. This translates into CASSLQGAITDTQYF.